Presented here are 11 T cell receptor beta chains from one specimen sequenced in a study of cytomegalovirus exposure and HLA in healthy donors. PCR involved 60 Vbeta and 13 Jbeta primers. Using immunoSEQ multiplex PCR, the repertoire was profiled, and TCRdb retains in-frame clones only, with some absent. The sample lists more than 100,000 clones, around 63% occurring once. Sequences were obtained from PBMCs. Receptor source: a man aged 35 to 55 in good health and CMV-seropositive.

The V call is TRBV5-1, the J call TRBJ2-5; D possibly corresponds to TRBD2 (5 bases). The CDR3 is 14 residues long. Germline assignment: CDR1 SGHRS and CDR2 YFSETQ. Trimming took 7 bases from V and 1 from J, leaving 14 bases between them. CDR3 in amino acids: CASRTRGPQETQYF. DNA of the CDR3: TGCGCCAGCCGCACGAGAGGGCCCCAAGAGACCCAGTACTTC.

This clone was detected once. The rearrangement joins TRBV10-2 to TRBJ1-3; D is unresolved. The CDR3 spans 14 residues. The germline V and J ends were trimmed by 2 bases and 0 bases, with 5 bases remaining between them. CDR1 is WSHSY, CDR2 SAAADI, per germline. Here the CDR3 DNA reads TGCGCCAGCAGTGAGGGGAGCTCTGGAAACACCATATATTTT. Its protein is CASSEGSSGNTIYF.

The rearrangement uses TRBV7-9 and TRBJ1-3; 8 bases line up with TRBD1. V was clipped by 4 bases and J by 0 bases; unmatched bases: 8. In germline, CDR1 is SEHNR, CDR2 FQNEAQ (reference sequence). The CDR3 has 17 amino acids. CDR3: CASSSRQGRYSGNTIYF. The CDR3 DNA reads as TGTGCCAGCAGCTCCCGACAGGGGCGATACTCTGGAAACACCATATATTTT. The full variable domain, in which reference TRBV7-9 and TRBJ1-3 provide the parts outside the CDR3, is DTGVSQNPRHKITKRGQNVTFRCDPISEHNRLYWYRQTLGQGPEFLTYFQNEAQLEKSRLLSDRFSAERPKGSFSTLEIQRTEQGDSAMYLCASSSRQGRYSGNTIYFGEGSWLTVV.

This clone was detected only once. The genes are TRBV15 and TRBJ2-5; tentative D call: TRBD2 (6 bases). Trimming pared 5 bases from V and 2 bases from J, leaving 15 bases between. Germline values: CDR1 LNHNV, CDR2 YYDKDF (reference sequence). CDR3 length: 15 amino acids. CDR3 amino acids: CATSGPGGRQETQYF. The CDR3 coding sequence is TGTGCCACCAGCGGCCCTGGGGGGAGACAAGAGACCCAGTACTTC.

The chain combines TRBV6-5 with TRBJ1-1; the match to TRBD1 covers 9 bases. The CDR3 totals 15 residues. J lost 1 base, V lost 5 bases, and 5 bases had no gene match. CDR1 and CDR2 from the germline V gene are MNHEY and SVGAGI. CDR3 bases: TGTGCCAGCAGTGGGACAGGGAGGTGGAACACTGAAGCTTTCTTT. Protein product: CASSGTGRWNTEAFF.

The chain carries TRBV7-9 and TRBJ2-2; D is uncertain. Germline V lookup: CDR1 SEHNR, CDR2 FQNEAQ (reference sequence). V lost 4 bases, J lost 1 base, and 13 bases lay in between. This CDR3 comprises 16 residues. CDR3 in DNA: TGTGCCAGCAGCTCGTCCCGGGTAGAGAACACCGGGGAGCTGTTTTTT. This gives the protein CASSSSRVENTGELFF.

The CDR3 bases are TGTGCCAGCTGGACAGATCGACAGCCCCAGCATTTT. It is translated as CASWTDRQPQHF. This sequence joins TRBV27 and TRBJ1-5, with a tentative D call TRBD1 (6 bases). Germline V lookup: CDR1 MNHEY, CDR2 SMNVEV (reference sequence). V lost 8 bases and J 7 bases, leaving 12 bases between the germline ends. The CDR3 loop spans 12 amino acids.

V is TRBV12-5 and J is TRBJ2-3, with 13 bases fitting TRBD2. The V gene end was trimmed by 4 bases and the J gene end by 1 base; junction bases not matched to a gene: 2. Germline lookup yields CDR1 LGHNT and CDR2 FRNRAP. The length of the CDR3 is 16 residues. For the CDR3, the DNA is TGTGCTAGTGGTTCAGGGACTAGCGGGGGCACAGATACGCAGTATTTT. Translation: CASGSGTSGGTDTQYF. Looking up the rest from reference TRBV12-5 and TRBJ2-3 gives the full variable domain: DARVTQTPRHKVTEMGQEVTMRCQPILGHNTVFWYRQTMMQGLELLAYFRNRAPLDDSGMPKDRFSAEMPDATLATLKIQPSEPRDSAVYFCASGSGTSGGTDTQYFGPGTRLTVL.

As to this clone: This sample also contains other DNA sequences that code for the same CDR3. The rearrangement joins TRBV14 to TRBJ2-5; the D is unclear. V was clipped by 1 base and J by 4 bases, with 7 bases between them. CDR1 and CDR2 (germline): SGHDN, FVKESK. This CDR3 spans 13 amino acids. The CDR3 region has the DNA TGTGCCAGCAGCCAAGGCCTAGGAGAGACCCAGTACTTC. It is translated as CASSQGLGETQYF. Full variable domain (remainder filled in from reference TRBV14 and TRBJ2-5): EAGVTQFPSHSVIEKGQTVTLRCDPISGHDNLYWYRRVMGKEIKFLLHFVKESKQDESGMPNNRFLAERTGGTYSTLKVQPAELEDSGVYFCASSQGLGETQYFGPGTRLLVL.

V and J are TRBV5-4 and TRBJ2-5; 9 bases match TRBD1. Germline CDR1 reads SGHNT; CDR2 reads YYREEE (reference sequence). The V and J ends lost 2 bases and 5 bases, in that order; junction bases with no gene match: 10. There are 16 residues in the CDR3. The CDR3 loop is CASSFALGQGTETQYF. CDR3 in DNA: TGTGCCAGCAGCTTTGCCCTCGGACAGGGGACGGAGACCCAGTACTTC.

This clone was observed a handful of times. The chain couples TRBV7-2 to TRBJ2-5, with 8 bases matching TRBD2. V trimming: 5 bases; J trimming: 3 bases; junction bases outside the gene matches: 8. Germline CDR1 is SGHTA and CDR2 is FQGNSA. This CDR3 is built from 15 residues. The CDR3 here is CASSPLSGREETQYF. The CDR3 DNA sequence: TGTGCCAGCAGCCCTCTTTCCGGGAGGGAAGAGACCCAGTACTTC.